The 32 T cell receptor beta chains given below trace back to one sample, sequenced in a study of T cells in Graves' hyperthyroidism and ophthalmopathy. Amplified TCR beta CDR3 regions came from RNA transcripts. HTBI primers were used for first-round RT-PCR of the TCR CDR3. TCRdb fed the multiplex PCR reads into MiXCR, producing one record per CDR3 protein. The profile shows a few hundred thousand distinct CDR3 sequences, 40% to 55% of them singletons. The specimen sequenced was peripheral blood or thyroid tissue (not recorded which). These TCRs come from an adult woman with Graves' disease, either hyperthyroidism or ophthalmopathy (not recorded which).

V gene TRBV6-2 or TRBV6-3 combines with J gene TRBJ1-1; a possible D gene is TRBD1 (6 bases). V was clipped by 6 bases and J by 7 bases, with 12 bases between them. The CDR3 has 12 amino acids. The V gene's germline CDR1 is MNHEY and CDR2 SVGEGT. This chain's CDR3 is CASRYSTGEAFF. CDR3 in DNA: TGTGCCAGCAGGTATTCGACAGGTGAAGCTTTCTTT.

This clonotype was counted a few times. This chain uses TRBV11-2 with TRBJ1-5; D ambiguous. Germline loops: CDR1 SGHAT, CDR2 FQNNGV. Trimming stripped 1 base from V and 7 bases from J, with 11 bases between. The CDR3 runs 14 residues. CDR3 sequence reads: CASSLGPGGQPQHF. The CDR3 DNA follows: TGTGCCAGCAGCTTAGGTCCGGGAGGGCAGCCCCAGCATTTT.

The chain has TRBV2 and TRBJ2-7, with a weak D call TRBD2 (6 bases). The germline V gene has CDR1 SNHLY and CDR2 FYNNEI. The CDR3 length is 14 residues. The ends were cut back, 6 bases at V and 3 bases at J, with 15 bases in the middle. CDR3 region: CASSSGPGLYEQYF. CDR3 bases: TGTGCCAGCAGCTCGGGACCGGGACTCTACGAGCAGTACTTC.

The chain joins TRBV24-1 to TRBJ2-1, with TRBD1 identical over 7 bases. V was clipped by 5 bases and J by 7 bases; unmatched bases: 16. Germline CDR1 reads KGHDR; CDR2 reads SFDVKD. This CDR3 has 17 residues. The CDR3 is CATSVNSGTDYGNEQFF. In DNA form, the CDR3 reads TGTGCCACCAGTGTTAACTCCGGGACAGACTACGGGAATGAGCAGTTCTTC.

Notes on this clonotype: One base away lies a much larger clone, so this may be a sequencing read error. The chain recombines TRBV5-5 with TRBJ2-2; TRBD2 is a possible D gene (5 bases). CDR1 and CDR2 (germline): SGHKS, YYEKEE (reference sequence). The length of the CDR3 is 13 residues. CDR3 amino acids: CASSSILTGKLFF. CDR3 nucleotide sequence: TGTGCCAGCAGTTCGATCCTTACCGGGAAGCTGTTTTTT.

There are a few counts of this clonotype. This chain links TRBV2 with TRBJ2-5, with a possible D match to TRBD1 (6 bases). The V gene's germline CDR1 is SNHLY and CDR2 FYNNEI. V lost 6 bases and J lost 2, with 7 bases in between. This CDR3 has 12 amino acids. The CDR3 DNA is TGTGCCAGCAGGGACAGTCAAGAGACCCAGTACTTC. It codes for CASRDSQETQYF.

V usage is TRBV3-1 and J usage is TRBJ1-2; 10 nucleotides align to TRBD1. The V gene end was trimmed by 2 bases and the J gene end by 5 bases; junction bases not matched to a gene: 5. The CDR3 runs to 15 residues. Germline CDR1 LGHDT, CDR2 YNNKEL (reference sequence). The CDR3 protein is CASSQNPGQGYGYTF. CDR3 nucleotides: TGTGCCAGCAGCCAAAACCCGGGACAGGGGTATGGCTACACCTTC. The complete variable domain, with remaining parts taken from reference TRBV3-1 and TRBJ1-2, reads DTAVSQTPKYLVTQMGNDKSIKCEQNLGHDTMYWYKQDSKKFLKIMFSYNNKELIINETVPNRFSPKSPDKAHLNLHINSLELGDSAVYFCASSQNPGQGYGYTFGSGTRLTVV.

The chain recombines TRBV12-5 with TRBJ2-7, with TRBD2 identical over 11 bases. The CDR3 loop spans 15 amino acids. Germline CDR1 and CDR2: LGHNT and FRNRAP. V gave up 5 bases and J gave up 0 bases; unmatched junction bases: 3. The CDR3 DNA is TGTGCTAGTGGTCTAGGACTAGCGGGCTCCTACGAGCAGTACTTC. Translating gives CASGLGLAGSYEQYF.

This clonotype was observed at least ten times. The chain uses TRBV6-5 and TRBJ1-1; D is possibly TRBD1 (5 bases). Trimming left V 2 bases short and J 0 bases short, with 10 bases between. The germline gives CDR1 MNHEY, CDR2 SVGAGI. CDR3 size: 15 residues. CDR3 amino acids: CASSYHQGMNTEAFF. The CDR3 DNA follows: TGTGCCAGCAGTTACCATCAGGGCATGAACACTGAAGCTTTCTTT.

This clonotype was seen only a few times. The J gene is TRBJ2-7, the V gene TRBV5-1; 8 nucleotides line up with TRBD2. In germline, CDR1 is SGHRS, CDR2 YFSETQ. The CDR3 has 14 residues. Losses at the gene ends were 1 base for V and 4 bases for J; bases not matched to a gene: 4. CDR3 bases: TGCGCCAGCAGCTTGCAGCGGGAGAGGTACGAGCAGTACTTC. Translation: CASSLQRERYEQYF.

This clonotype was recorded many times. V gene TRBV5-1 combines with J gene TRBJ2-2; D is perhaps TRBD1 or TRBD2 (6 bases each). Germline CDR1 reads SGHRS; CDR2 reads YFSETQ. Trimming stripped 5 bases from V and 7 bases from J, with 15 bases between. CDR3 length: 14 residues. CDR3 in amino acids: CASSGGPIRGELFF. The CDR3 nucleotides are TGCGCCAGCAGTGGGGGGCCAATCCGCGGGGAGCTGTTTTTT.

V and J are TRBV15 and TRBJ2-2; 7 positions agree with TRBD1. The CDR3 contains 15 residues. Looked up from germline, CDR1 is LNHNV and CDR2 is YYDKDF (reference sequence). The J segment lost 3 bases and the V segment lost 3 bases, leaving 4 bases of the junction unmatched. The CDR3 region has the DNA TGTGCCACCAGCAGCCAGACAGGGCACACCGGGGAGCTGTTTTTT. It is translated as CATSSQTGHTGELFF.

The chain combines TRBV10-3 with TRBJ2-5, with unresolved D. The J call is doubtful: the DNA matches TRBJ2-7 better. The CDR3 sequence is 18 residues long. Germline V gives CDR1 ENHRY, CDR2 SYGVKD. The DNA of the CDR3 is TGTGCCATCACTGTTGTGGCTAATATTCCTCCAGTTTCCTACGAGCAGTACTTC. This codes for CAITVVANIPPVSYEQYF.

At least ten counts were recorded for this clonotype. CDR3 region: CASRALGASGEKLFF. In nucleotides, the CDR3 is TGTGCCAGCAGGGCCCTCGGGGCGTCTGGCGAAAAACTGTTTTTT. The chain employs TRBV12-3 or TRBV12-4 and TRBJ1-4, with D tentatively TRBD1 (5 bases). The CDR3 runs to 15 residues. The ends were cut back, 6 bases at V and 8 bases at J, with 19 bases in the middle.

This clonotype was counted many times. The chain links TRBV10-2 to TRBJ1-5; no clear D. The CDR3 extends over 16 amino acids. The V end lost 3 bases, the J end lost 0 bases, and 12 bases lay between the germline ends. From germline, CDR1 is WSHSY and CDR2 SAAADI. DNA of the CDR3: TGCGCCAGCAGTGATTATGGGTTCTATAGCAATCAGCCCCAGCATTTT. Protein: CASSDYGFYSNQPQHF.

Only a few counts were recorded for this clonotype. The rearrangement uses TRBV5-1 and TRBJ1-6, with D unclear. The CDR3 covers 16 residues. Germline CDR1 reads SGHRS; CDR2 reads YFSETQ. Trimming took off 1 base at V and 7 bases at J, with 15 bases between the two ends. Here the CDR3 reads CASSLRTADSNSPLHF. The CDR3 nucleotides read TGCGCCAGCAGCTTGAGGACTGCAGATAGCAATTCACCCCTCCACTTT.

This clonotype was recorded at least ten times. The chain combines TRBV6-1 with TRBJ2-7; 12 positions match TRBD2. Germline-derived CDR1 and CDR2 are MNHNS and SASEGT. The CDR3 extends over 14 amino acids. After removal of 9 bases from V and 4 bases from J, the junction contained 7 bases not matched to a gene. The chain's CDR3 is CASKTSGSPYEQYF. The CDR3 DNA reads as TGTGCCAGTAAGACTAGCGGGAGTCCTTACGAGCAGTACTTC.

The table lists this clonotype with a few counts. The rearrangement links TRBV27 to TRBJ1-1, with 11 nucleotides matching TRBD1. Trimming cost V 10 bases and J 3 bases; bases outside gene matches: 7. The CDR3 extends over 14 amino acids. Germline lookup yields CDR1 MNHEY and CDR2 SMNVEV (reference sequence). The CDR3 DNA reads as TGTGCCACCCGGACAGGGGGCCGGTACACTGAAGCTTTCTTT. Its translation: CATRTGGRYTEAFF.

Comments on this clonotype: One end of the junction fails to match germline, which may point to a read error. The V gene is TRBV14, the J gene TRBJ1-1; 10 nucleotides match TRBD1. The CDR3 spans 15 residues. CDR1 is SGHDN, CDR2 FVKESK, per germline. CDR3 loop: CASTQKWTGGTEAFF. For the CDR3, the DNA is TGTGCCAGCACCCAAAAGTGGACAGGGGGCACTGAAGCTTTCTTT.

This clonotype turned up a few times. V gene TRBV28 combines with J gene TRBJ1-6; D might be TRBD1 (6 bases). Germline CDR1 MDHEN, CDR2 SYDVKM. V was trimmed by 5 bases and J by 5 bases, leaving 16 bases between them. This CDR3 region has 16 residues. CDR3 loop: CASSAVGQSNNSPLHF. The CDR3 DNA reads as TGTGCCAGCAGTGCAGTAGGACAGTCTAATAATTCACCCCTCCACTTT.

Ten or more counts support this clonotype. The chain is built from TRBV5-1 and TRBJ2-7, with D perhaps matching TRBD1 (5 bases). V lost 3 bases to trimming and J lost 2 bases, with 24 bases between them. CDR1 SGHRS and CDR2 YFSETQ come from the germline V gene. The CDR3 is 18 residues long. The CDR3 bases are TGCGCCAGCAGCTCAATGGTGACAGCACAAGGCCCGGCCTACGAGCAGTACTTC. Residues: CASSSMVTAQGPAYEQYF.

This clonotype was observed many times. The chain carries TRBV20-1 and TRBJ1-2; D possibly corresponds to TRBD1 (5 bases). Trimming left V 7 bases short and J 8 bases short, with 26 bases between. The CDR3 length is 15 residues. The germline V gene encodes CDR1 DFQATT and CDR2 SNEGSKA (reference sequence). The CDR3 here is CSVFRQQGSFNGYTF. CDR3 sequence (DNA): TGCAGTGTTTTCAGACAGCAAGGGTCGTTCAACGGCTACACCTTC.

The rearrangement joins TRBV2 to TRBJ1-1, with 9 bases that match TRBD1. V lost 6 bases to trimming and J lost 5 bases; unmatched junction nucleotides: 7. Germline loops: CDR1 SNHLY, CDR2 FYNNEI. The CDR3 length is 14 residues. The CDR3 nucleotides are TGTGCCAGCAGAGCCCGGACAGGGGTGACTGAAGCTTTCTTT. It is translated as CASRARTGVTEAFF.

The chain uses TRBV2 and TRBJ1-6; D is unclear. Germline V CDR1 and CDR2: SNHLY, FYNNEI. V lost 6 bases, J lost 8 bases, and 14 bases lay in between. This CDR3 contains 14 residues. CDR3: CASSVRLQDSPLHF. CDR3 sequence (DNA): TGTGCCAGCAGCGTCAGGTTGCAGGATTCACCCCTCCACTTT.

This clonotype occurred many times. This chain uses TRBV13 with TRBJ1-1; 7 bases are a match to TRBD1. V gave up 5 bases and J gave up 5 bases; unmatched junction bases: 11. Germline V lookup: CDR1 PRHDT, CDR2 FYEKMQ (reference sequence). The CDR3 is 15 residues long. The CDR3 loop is CASSPFSTGHTEAFF. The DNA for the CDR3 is TGTGCCAGCAGCCCCTTTTCGACAGGGCATACTGAAGCTTTCTTT.

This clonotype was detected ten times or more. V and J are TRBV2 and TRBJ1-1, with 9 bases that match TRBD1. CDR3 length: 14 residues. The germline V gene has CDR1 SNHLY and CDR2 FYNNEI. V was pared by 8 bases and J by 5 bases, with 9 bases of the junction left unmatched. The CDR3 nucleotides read TGTGCCAGCGCCGGACAGGGGCGCGGAACTGAAGCTTTCTTT. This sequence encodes CASAGQGRGTEAFF. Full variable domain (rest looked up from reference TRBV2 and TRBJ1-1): EPEVTQTPSHQVTQMGQEVILRCVPISNHLYFYWYRQILGQKVEFLVSFYNNEISEKSEIFDDQFSVERPDGSNFTLKIRSTKLEDSAMYFCASAGQGRGTEAFFGQGTRLTVV.

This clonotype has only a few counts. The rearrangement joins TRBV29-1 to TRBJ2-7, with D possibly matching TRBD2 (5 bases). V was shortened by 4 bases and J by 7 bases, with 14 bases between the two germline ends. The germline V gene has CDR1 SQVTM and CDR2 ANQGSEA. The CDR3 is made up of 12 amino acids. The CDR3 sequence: CSVVHRPGEQYF. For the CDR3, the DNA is TGCAGCGTTGTTCACCGTCCGGGGGAGCAGTACTTC.

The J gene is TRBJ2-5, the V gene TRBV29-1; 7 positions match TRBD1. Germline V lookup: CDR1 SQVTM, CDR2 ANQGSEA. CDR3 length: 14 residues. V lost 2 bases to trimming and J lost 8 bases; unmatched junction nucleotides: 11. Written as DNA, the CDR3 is TGCAGCGTTGAAAGGTCGGAATGGACAGGAACCCAGTACTTC. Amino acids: CSVERSEWTGTQYF. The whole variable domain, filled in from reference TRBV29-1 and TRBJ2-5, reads SAVISQKPSRDICQRGTSLTIQCQVDSQVTMMFWYRQQPGQSLTLIATANQGSEATYESGFVIDKFPISRPNLTFSTLTVSNMSPEDSSIYLCSVERSEWTGTQYFGPGTRLLVL.

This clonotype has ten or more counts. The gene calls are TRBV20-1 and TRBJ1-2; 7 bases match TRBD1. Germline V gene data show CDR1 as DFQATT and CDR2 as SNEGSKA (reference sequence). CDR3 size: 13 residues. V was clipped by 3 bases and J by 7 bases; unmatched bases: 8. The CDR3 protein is CSASSSGGGGYTF. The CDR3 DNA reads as TGCAGTGCTAGCTCCTCAGGGGGTGGTGGCTACACCTTC.

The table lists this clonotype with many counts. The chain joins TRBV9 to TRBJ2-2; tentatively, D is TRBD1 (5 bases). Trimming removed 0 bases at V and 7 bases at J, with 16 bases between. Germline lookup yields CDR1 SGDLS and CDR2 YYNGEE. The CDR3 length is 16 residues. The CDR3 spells CASSVVGSPQGGELFF. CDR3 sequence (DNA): TGTGCCAGCAGCGTAGTAGGTAGTCCGCAGGGCGGGGAGCTGTTTTTT.

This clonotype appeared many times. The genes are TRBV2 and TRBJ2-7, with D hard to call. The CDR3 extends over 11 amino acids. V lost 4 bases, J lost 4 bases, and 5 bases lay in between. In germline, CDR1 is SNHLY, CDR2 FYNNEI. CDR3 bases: TGTGCCAGCAGTGTCGGGTACGAGCAGTACTTC. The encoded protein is CASSVGYEQYF.

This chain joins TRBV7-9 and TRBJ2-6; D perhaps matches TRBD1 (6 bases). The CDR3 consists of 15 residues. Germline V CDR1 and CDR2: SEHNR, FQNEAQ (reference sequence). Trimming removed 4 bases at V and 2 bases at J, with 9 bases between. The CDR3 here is CASSSTGTGANVLTF. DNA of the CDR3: TGTGCCAGCAGCTCGACAGGAACTGGGGCCAACGTCCTGACTTTC.